This T cell receptor (beta chain) was obtained from a study of shared clonotypes between healthy human individuals. The CDR3 is 19 amino acids. Germline V gives CDR1 LNHDA, CDR2 SQIVND (reference sequence). V was clipped by 5 bases and J by 4 bases; unmatched bases: 10. TCRdb's table, derived via immunoSEQ multiplex PCR, lists solely in-frame clones and lacks some. The sample lists about 1,500,000 clones, roughly 97% occurring once. The chain recombines TRBV19 with TRBJ2-2; 16 nucleotides line up with TRBD2. Material for sequencing was naive CD4+ T cells sorted from blood. Noted subset: CD45RA+ positively selected. The TCR comes from a man aged 30 to 39 in good health. CDR3 in amino acids: CASSPPGLAGGTGTGELFF. The CDR3 DNA sequence: TGTGCCAGTAGTCCCCCGGGACTAGCGGGGGGGACGGGCACCGGGGAGCTGTTTTTT.